This TCR beta chain was identified in a study of blood T cells in healthy people across ages. Study-level results: Across samples, TCR beta diversity tracked strongly with naive T cell percentage. While age rose, TCR beta diversity per million T cells dropped in a roughly linear way. Underestimates were what the diversity estimates from one million T cells were considered to be. Greater diversity and more naive CD4+ cells were seen in long-lived donors than in aged donors.

V dropped 5 bases and J dropped 3 bases, with 5 bases sitting between them. The CDR3 runs 12 residues. The germline CDR1 and CDR2 sequences are PRHDT and FYEKMQ (reference sequence). A second PCR of about 7 to 12 cycles used a sample-barcoded 5' primer and a J-beta primer mix. TCRdb independently ran MiXCR on the 5' RACE reads; one entry per CDR3 protein. Here the sample spans about a million distinct CDR3 sequences, roughly 48% being singletons. Worth noting for this clonotype: Antigen unknown.

Sequenced: blood. The gene calls are TRBV13 and TRBJ1-5; no definite D call. The sequence derives from a man aged 25 to 45 in good health. The DNA of the CDR3 is TGTGCCAGCAGCGCATACAATCAGCCCCAGCATTTT. It specifies CASSAYNQPQHF.